Given below is one T cell receptor beta chain in context. What it binds is not known. This CDR3 has 18 residues. CDR1 is GTSNPN, CDR2 SVGIG, per germline (reference sequence). V dropped 3 bases and J dropped 3 bases, with 27 bases sitting between them. This specimen belongs to a study of T cell responses to AZD1222 COVID-19 vaccine. Looking at the study overall: Both about-4-week and about-12-week second-dose recipients were combined. Study-level findings and limits: Most donors were white British and more were female, and clonal diversity was possibly underestimated. Across the whole spike, CD4 TCRs peaked at regions 160-218 and 743-854.

TCRdb's copy holds only in-frame clones and misses some; the assay was immunoSEQ multiplex PCR. The sample lists 95,000 to 150,000 clones, less than 90% occurring once. This rearrangement joins TRBV30 to TRBJ2-7; weak D call: TRBD1 (6 bases). This receptor was obtained from an adult in good health. The starting material was peripheral blood, obtained on day 0 of AZD1222 vaccination. The DNA of the CDR3 is TGTGCCTGGAGGTGGTCAGGGGTTCTACAGCTCAAGAGCTACGAGCAGTACTTC. The encoded protein is CAWRWSGVLQLKSYEQYF.